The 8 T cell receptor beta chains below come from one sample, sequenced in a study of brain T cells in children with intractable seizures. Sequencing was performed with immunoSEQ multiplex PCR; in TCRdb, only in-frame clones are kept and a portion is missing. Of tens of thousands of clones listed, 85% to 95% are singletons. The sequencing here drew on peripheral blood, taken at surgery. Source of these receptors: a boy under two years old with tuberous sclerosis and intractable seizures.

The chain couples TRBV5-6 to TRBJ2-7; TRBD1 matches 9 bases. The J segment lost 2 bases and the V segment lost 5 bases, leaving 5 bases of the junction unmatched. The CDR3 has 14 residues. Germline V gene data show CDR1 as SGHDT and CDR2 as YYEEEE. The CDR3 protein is CASSWGQGTYEQYF. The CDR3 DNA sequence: TGTGCCAGCAGTTGGGGACAGGGAACCTACGAGCAGTACTTC.

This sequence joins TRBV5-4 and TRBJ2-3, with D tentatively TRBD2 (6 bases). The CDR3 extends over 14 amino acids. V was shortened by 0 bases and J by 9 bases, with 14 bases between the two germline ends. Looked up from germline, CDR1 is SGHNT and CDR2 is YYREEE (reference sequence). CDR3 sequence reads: CASSLGGLRSTQYF. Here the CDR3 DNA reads TGTGCCAGCAGCTTGGGGGGACTCCGCAGCACGCAGTATTTT.

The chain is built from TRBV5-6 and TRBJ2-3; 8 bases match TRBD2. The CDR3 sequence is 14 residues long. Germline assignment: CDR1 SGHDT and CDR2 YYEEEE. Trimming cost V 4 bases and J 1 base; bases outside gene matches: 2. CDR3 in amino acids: CASSRGGGTDTQYF. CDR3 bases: TGTGCCAGCAGCCGGGGGGGCGGCACAGATACGCAGTATTTT.

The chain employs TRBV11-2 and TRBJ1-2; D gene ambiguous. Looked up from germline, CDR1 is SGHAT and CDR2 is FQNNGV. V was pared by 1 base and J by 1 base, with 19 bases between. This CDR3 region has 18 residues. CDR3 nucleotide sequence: TGTGCCAGCAGCTTAGTTCGTAGGTTGGCAGAAGATAACTATGGCTACACCTTC. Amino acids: CASSLVRRLAEDNYGYTF. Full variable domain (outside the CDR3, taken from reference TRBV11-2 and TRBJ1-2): EAGVAQSPRYKIIEKRQSVAFWCNPISGHATLYWYQQILGQGPKLLIQFQNNGVVDDSQLPKDRFSAERLKGVDSTLKIQPAKLEDSAVYLCASSLVRRLAEDNYGYTFGSGTRLTVV.

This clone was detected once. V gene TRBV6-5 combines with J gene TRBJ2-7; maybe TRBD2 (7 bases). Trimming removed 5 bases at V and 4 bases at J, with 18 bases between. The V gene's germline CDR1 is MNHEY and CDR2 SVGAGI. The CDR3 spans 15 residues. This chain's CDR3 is CASSNEGGLVYEQYF. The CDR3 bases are TGTGCCAGCAGTAATGAGGGGGGGCTCGTGTACGAGCAGTACTTC.

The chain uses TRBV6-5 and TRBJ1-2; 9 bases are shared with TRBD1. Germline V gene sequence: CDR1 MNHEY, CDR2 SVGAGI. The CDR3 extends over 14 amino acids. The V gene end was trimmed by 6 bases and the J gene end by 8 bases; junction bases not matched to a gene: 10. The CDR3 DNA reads TGTGCCAGCAGGCTGGGACAGGGTGCGGCCGGCTACACCTTC. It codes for CASRLGQGAAGYTF.

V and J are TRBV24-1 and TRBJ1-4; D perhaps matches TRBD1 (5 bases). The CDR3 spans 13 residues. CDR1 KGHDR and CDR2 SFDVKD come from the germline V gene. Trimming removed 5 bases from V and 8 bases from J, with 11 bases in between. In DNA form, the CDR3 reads TGTGCCACCAGTGGAGGGGACGACGAAAAACTGTTTTTT. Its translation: CATSGGDDEKLFF.

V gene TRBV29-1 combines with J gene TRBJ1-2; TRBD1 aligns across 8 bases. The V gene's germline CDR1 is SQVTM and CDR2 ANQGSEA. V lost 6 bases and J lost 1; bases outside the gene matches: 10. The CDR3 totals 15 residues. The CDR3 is CSVSGTGWNNYGYTF. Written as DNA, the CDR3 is TGCAGCGTCTCCGGGACAGGATGGAATAACTATGGCTACACCTTC.